This TCR beta chain was recorded in a study of blood T cell repertoires in COVID-19. About the study: PBMCs, B-cell-depleted T cells, or T cells provided the cDNA or gDNA that made up the material.

Seattle patients were enrolled while actively infected and followed longitudinally. As originally analysed: Estimation of nucleated cell counts relied on the amplification of reference gene primers. Repertoires were generated with immunoSEQ multiplex PCR, while TCRdb's copy carries only in-frame clones and drops some. V and J calls and clone size are given by that table; D and trimming were obtained from the DNA. The table includes approximately 250,000 clones, around 85% detected once. V lost 4 bases and J 4 bases, leaving 10 bases between the germline ends. The germline CDR1 and CDR2 sequences are LGHDT and YNNKEL (reference sequence). The CDR3 covers 14 residues.

The material sequenced was peripheral blood. The TCR originated in a man between 50 and 59 years old with COVID-19, enrolled during active disease. The genes are TRBV3-1 (or the pseudogene TRBV3-2) and TRBJ2-2, with D maybe TRBD1 (6 bases). This CDR3 is CASSLTGTTGELFF. The CDR3 DNA follows: TGTGCCAGCAGCCTGACAGGAACCACCGGGGAGCTGTTTTTT.